The 21 T cell receptor beta chains below all came from one sample that was sequenced in a study of PD-1 blockade in classical Hodgkin lymphoma. Specified time point: cycle 4 day 1 (C4D1), after less than 7 weeks of nivolumab. Exposure to brentuximab vedotin varied, and each patient had relapsed following autologous stem cell transplantation. The repertoire was sequenced with immunoSEQ multiplex PCR; TCRdb's copy has only in-frame clones and lacks some. Of approximately 45,000 clones in the sample, 60% to 70% were seen once. The sample consisted of peripheral blood mononuclear cells (PBMCs), taken before the fourth cycle of nivolumab. These receptors originate from a human donor with classical Hodgkin lymphoma.

By sample share, this clone is medium-sized. The chain combines TRBV7-2 with TRBJ1-6; D possibly corresponds to TRBD1 (6 bases). V was pared by 0 bases and J by 8 bases, with 11 bases between. CDR3 size: 15 residues. Germline values: CDR1 SGHTA, CDR2 FQGNSA. CDR3 residues: CASSLASGADSPLHF. CDR3 DNA: TGTGCCAGCAGCTTAGCGTCAGGGGCCGATTCACCCCTCCACTTT.

This clone was counted only a few times. J is TRBJ1-1 and V is TRBV5-6, with D hard to call. The germline CDR1 and CDR2 sequences are SGHDT and YYEEEE. With 6 bases removed from V and 0 bases from J, the gap between germline ends came to 12 bases. The CDR3 consists of 14 residues. CDR3 sequence reads: CASIGEGLNTEAFF. The DNA of the CDR3 is TGTGCCAGCATTGGGGAAGGGTTGAACACTGAAGCTTTCTTT.

This CDR3 is CASSQGLSGRLTYEQYF. CDR3 nucleotide sequence: TGCGCCAGCAGCCAAGGATTGAGCGGCAGACTAACCTACGAGCAGTACTTC. The V call is TRBV4-1, the J call TRBJ2-7, with a possible D match to TRBD2 (5 bases). V was cut by 1 base and J by 2 bases, with 18 bases left in between. Germline V gene lookup returns CDR1 MGHRA and CDR2 YSYEKL. This CDR3 spans 17 amino acids.

The J gene is TRBJ2-7, the V gene TRBV6-5; the D gene is possibly TRBD1 (5 bases). CDR1 MNHEY and CDR2 SVGAGI come from the germline V gene. Trimming took off 3 bases at V and 0 bases at J, with 9 bases between the two ends. This CDR3 has 14 amino acids. The CDR3 sequence is CASSYSGRSYEQYF. CDR3 sequence (DNA): TGTGCCAGCAGTTATTCAGGGCGCTCCTACGAGCAGTACTTC.

The chain recombines TRBV19 with TRBJ1-6; a possible D gene is TRBD1 (5 bases). Germline V gene sequence: CDR1 LNHDA, CDR2 SQIVND (reference sequence). V lost 10 bases to trimming and J lost 5 bases, with 12 bases between them. The CDR3 consists of 13 residues. The CDR3 region has the DNA TGTGCCACCCAACGAGGGGATAATTCACCCCTCCACTTT. Protein product: CATQRGDNSPLHF. The complete variable domain, with remaining parts taken from reference TRBV19 and TRBJ1-6, reads DGGITQSPKYLFRKEGQNVTLSCEQNLNHDAMYWYRQDPGQGLRLIYYSQIVNDFQKGDIAEGYSVSREKKESFPLTVTSAQKNPTAFYLCATQRGDNSPLHFGNGTRLTVT.

The sample holds one count of this clone. The chain uses TRBV6-5 and TRBJ1-1; 9 bases match TRBD1. V was pared by 5 bases and J by 7 bases, with 5 bases of the junction left unmatched. Germline V gives CDR1 MNHEY, CDR2 SVGAGI. The CDR3 totals 13 residues. This chain's CDR3 is CASSRQGGIEAFF. The DNA of the CDR3 is TGTGCCAGCAGTAGACAGGGGGGGATTGAAGCTTTCTTT.

CDR3: CASSLWAVSANEKLFF. The CDR3 coding sequence is TGTGCCAGCAGTTTATGGGCAGTCTCAGCTAATGAAAAACTGTTTTTT. V gene TRBV28 combines with J gene TRBJ1-4; D remains ambiguous. This CDR3 is 16 amino acids long. Germline V gene data show CDR1 as MDHEN and CDR2 as SYDVKM. The V end was cut by 0 bases, the J end by 3 bases, with 11 bases between. Variable domain in full (rest from reference TRBV28 and TRBJ1-4): DVKVTQSSRYLVKRTGEKVFLECVQDMDHENMFWYRQDPGLGLRLIYFSYDVKMKEKGDIPEGYSVSREKKERFSLILESASTNQTSMYLCASSLWAVSANEKLFFGSGTQLSVL.

This clone ranks as medium-sized (0.01 to 0.1%). This rearrangement joins TRBV27 to TRBJ2-5, with D maybe TRBD1 (5 bases). The V gene's germline CDR1 is MNHEY and CDR2 SMNVEV (reference sequence). The CDR3 spans 14 residues. V was cut by 6 bases and J by 5 bases, with 16 bases left in between. The CDR3 is CASSSPRTRETQYF. In DNA form, the CDR3 reads TGTGCCAGCAGCTCACCGCGGACACGGGAGACCCAGTACTTC.

This chain uses TRBV6-5 with TRBJ2-6; D gene ambiguous. The germline CDR1 and CDR2 sequences are MNHEY and SVGAGI. This CDR3 is built from 13 residues. Trimming cost V 2 bases and J 3 bases, with 2 bases left between them. The CDR3 loop is CASSYGGANVLTF. The CDR3 DNA reads as TGTGCCAGCAGTTACGGTGGGGCCAACGTCCTGACTTTC.

The genes are TRBV27 and TRBJ1-1; 12 bases are a match to TRBD1. From germline, CDR1 is MNHEY and CDR2 SMNVEV (reference sequence). V shed 4 bases, J shed 4 bases, and the junction held 1 base outside the gene matches. This CDR3 region has 14 residues. The CDR3 bases are TGTGCCAGCAGTTCGGGACAGGGGGCCACTGAAGCTTTCTTT. Its translation is CASSSGQGATEAFF.

The V call is TRBV19, the J call TRBJ2-7; D is tentatively TRBD1 or TRBD2 (5 bases each). The V end lost 1 base, the J end lost 0 bases, and 10 bases lay between the germline ends. Germline assignment: CDR1 LNHDA and CDR2 SQIVND (reference sequence). This CDR3 has 15 residues. Written as DNA, the CDR3 is TGTGCCAGTAGTATAGCCCAGGGACCCTCCTACGAGCAGTACTTC. Translating gives CASSIAQGPSYEQYF.

This clone has at least ten counts. Other DNA sequences within the sample encode an identical CDR3. V is TRBV18 and J is TRBJ2-7; 7 bases fit TRBD1. CDR3 size: 13 residues. In germline, CDR1 is KGHSH, CDR2 LQKENI. V shed 4 bases and J 4 bases; nucleotides not matched to a gene: 4. CDR3 in amino acids: CASSRDRGYEQYF. CDR3 coding DNA: TGTGCCAGCTCACGGGACAGAGGGTACGAGCAGTACTTC.

This clone was seen a handful of times. The V gene is TRBV9, the J gene TRBJ2-2, with 7 bases lining up with TRBD2. The germline CDR1 and CDR2 sequences are SGDLS and YYNGEE. Germline trimming cut 4 bases from V and 10 bases from J; bases unmatched to any gene: 4. There are 12 residues in the CDR3. The CDR3, as DNA: TGTGCCAGCAGCCCCCGGGGGGAGGAGCTGTTTTTT. This gives the protein CASSPRGEELFF.

The J gene is TRBJ2-3, the V gene TRBV19; D is perhaps TRBD1 or TRBD2 (6 bases each). The CDR3 covers 15 residues. V was trimmed by 3 bases and J by 6 bases, leaving 16 bases between them. CDR1 and CDR2 from the germline V gene are LNHDA and SQIVND (reference sequence). CDR3 protein: CASSISGIGGDTQYF. The CDR3 DNA reads TGTGCCAGTAGTATCTCAGGAATAGGGGGGGATACGCAGTATTTT. Based on the CDR3 plus reference TRBV19 and TRBJ2-3, the full variable domain is DGGITQSPKYLFRKEGQNVTLSCEQNLNHDAMYWYRQDPGQGLRLIYYSQIVNDFQKGDIAEGYSVSREKKESFPLTVTSAQKNPTAFYLCASSISGIGGDTQYFGPGTRLTVL.

V and J are TRBV6-9 and TRBJ2-5, with a weak D call TRBD2 (6 bases). Between the trimmed V and J ends, which lost 7 bases and 7 bases, there was a span of 16 bases. This CDR3 is 13 amino acids long. CDR1 and CDR2 (germline): MNHGY, SVAAGI. CDR3 nucleotides: TGTGCCAGCAAGGGACTCATGGGGGGGACCCAGTACTTC. Protein: CASKGLMGGTQYF.

This clone turned up a few times. This sequence joins TRBV5-1 and TRBJ1-1, with D maybe TRBD1 (5 bases). The V gene lost 3 bases and the J gene lost 3 bases, with 9 bases spanning the gap. Germline assignment: CDR1 SGHRS and CDR2 YFSETQ. This CDR3 contains 13 residues. CDR3 bases: TGCGCCAGCAGCTCTACAGGTTACACTGAAGCTTTCTTT. Translating gives CASSSTGYTEAFF.

The V and J genes are TRBV28 and TRBJ2-7; D ambiguous. Trimming took 5 bases from V and 6 from J, leaving 14 bases between them. The CDR3 spans 13 residues. Germline V gene lookup returns CDR1 MDHEN and CDR2 SYDVKM. CDR3 amino acids: CASSPAPQAEQYF. In DNA, the CDR3 is TGTGCCAGCAGTCCGGCCCCCCAAGCCGAGCAGTACTTC.

In its sample, this clone was seen a few times. The chain links TRBV29-1 to TRBJ2-7; 10 nucleotides align to TRBD1. Trimming removed 4 bases from V and 4 bases from J; junction bases left unmatched: 1. The V gene's germline CDR1 is SQVTM and CDR2 ANQGSEA. The CDR3 totals 12 residues. The CDR3: CSVGQGAYEQYF. The CDR3 region has the DNA TGCAGCGTTGGACAGGGGGCGTACGAGCAGTACTTC.

This clone was counted a few times. This chain joins TRBV7-9 and TRBJ1-2; D uncertain. Trimming stripped 5 bases from V and 10 bases from J, with 20 bases between. There are 14 residues in the CDR3. CDR1 SEHNR and CDR2 FQNEAQ come from the germline V gene (reference sequence). For the CDR3, the DNA is TGTGCCAGCAGCCGTGGGAATTCTTTGGCGGACTACACCTTC. Translated, it gives CASSRGNSLADYTF.

In its sample, this clone was seen a few times. This chain links TRBV5-6 with TRBJ1-2, with D possibly being TRBD1 (5 bases). The germline V and J ends were trimmed by 0 bases and 4 bases, with 10 bases remaining between them. There are 14 residues in the CDR3. Germline assignment: CDR1 SGHDT and CDR2 YYEEEE. This CDR3 is CASSLGIGGYGYTF. The CDR3 DNA follows: TGTGCCAGCAGCTTGGGAATCGGGGGCTATGGCTACACCTTC.

Here the CDR3 DNA reads TGTGCCAGCAGCTTAGTAGCGCCAGGGGCTAACTATGGCTACACCTTC. Translating it yields CASSLVAPGANYGYTF. The chain links TRBV7-2 to TRBJ1-2; possible D gene TRBD1, 6 bases. The V gene lost 1 base and the J gene lost 0 bases, with 12 bases spanning the gap. The CDR3 length is 16 residues. Germline CDR1 SGHTA, CDR2 FQGNSA.